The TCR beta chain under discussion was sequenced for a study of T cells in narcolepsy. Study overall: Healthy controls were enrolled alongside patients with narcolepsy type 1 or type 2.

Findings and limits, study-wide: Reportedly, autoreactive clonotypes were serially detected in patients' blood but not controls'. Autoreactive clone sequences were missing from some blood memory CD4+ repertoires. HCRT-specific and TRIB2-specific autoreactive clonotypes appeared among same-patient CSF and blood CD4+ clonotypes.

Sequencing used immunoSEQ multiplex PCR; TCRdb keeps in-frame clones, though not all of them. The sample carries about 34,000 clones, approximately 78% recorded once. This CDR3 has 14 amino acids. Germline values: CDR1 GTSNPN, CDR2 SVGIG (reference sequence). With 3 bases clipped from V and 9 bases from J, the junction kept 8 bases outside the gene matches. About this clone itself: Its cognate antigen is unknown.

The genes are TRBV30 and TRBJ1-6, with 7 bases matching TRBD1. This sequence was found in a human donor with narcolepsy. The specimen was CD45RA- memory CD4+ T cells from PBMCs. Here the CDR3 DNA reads TGTGCCTGGAGGATAAGGGGGCAGACTTCACCCCTCCACTTT. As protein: CAWRIRGQTSPLHF.